The source of this T cell receptor (beta chain) is a study of blood T cell repertoires in COVID-19. Whole-study context: Collection of acute and convalescent COVID-19 samples took place in the United States, Italy and Spain. T cells, B-cell-depleted T cells, or PBMCs supplied cDNA or gDNA.

Looked up from germline, CDR1 is SGHRS and CDR2 is YFSETQ. Losses at the gene ends were 0 bases for V and 4 bases for J; bases not matched to a gene: 6. CDR3 length: 15 amino acids. In the original processing: For nucleated cells, counts were estimated from reference gene primer amplification. This table comes from immunoSEQ multiplex PCR, and its TCRdb copy is limited to in-frame clones, with some not included. D and trimming were read from the DNA, whereas the V and J calls and clone size are those reported in that table. The table has approximately 350,000 clones, 88% seen once. This TCR was recovered from a woman aged 70-85 years with COVID-19, enrolled during active disease. The V gene is TRBV5-1, the J gene TRBJ2-7, with 8 bases that match TRBD2. The sample taken for sequencing was peripheral blood. DNA of the CDR3: TGCGCCAGCAGCTTGGGAAGCGGGGGTGCTTACGAGCAGTACTTC. Protein sequence: CASSLGSGGAYEQYF.